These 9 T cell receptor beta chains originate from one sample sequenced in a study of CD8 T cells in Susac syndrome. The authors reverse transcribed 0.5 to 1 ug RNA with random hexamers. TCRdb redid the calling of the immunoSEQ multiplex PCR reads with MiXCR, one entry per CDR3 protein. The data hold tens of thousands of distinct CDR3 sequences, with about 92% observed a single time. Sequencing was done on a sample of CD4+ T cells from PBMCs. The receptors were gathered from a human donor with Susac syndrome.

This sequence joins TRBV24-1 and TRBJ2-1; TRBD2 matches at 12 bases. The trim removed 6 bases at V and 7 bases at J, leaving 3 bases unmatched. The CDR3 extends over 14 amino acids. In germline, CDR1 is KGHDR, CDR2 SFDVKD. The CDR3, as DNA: TGTGCCACCAGTCGGACTAGCGGGGTGAATGAGCAGTTCTTC. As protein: CATSRTSGVNEQFF.

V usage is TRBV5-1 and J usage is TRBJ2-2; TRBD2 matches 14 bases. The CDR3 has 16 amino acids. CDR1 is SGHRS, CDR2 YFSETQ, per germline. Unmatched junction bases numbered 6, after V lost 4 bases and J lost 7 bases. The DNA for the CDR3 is TGCGCCAGCAGCACGGGACTAGCGGGAGTCATCGGGGAGCTGTTTTTT. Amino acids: CASSTGLAGVIGELFF.

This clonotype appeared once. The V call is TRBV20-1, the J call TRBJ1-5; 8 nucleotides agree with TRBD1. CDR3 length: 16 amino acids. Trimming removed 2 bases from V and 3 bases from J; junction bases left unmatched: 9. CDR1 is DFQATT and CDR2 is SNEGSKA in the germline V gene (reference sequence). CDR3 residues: CSARSWTGKDNQPQHF. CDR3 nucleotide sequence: TGCAGTGCTAGATCTTGGACAGGGAAGGACAATCAGCCCCAGCATTTT.

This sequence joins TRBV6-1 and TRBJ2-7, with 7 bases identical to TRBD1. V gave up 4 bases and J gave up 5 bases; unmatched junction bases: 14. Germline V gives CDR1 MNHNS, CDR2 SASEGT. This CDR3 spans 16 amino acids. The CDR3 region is CASSGTGQQRGHEQYF. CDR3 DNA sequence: TGTGCCAGCAGTGGAACGGGACAGCAGAGAGGGCACGAGCAGTACTTC.

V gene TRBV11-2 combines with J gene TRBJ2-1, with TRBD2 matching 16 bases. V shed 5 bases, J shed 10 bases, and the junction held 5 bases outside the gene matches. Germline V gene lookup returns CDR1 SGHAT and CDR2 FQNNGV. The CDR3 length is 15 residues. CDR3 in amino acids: CASSKGLAGGGEQFF. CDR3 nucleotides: TGTGCCAGCAGCAAGGGACTAGCGGGAGGGGGCGAGCAGTTCTTC.

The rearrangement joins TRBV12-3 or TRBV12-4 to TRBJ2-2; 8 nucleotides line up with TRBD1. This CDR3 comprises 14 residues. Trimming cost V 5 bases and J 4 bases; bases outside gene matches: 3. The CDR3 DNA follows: TGTGCCAGCAGTCTAGGGACAGGCACCGGGGAGCTGTTTTTT. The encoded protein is CASSLGTGTGELFF.

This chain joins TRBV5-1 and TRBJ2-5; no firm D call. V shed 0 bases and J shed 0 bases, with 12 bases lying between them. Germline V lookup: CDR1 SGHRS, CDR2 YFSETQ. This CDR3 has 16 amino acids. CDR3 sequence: CASSLVGRRDQETQYF. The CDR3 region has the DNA TGCGCCAGCAGCTTGGTTGGCAGAAGAGACCAAGAGACCCAGTACTTC.

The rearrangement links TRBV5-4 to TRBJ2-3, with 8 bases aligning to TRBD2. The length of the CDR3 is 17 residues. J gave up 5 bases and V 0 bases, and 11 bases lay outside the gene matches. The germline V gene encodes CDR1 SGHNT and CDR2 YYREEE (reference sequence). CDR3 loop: CASSLATSGRGKDTQYF. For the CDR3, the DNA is TGTGCCAGCAGCTTGGCTACTTCCGGGAGGGGTAAAGATACGCAGTATTTT.

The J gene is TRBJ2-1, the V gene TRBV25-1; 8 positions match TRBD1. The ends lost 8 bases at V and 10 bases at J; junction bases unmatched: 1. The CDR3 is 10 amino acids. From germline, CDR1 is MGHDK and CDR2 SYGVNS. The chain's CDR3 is CASGDREQFF. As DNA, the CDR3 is TGTGCCAGCGGGGACAGGGAGCAGTTCTTC.